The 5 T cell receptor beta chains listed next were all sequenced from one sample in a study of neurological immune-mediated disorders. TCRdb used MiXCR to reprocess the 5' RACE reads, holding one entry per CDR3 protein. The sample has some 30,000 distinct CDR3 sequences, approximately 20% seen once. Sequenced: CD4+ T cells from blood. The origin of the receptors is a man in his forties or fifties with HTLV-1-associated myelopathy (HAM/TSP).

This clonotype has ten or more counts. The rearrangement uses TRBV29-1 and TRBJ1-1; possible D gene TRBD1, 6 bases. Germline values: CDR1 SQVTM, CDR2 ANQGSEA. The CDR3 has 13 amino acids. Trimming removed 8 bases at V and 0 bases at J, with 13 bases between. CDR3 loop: CSITGQMNTEAFF. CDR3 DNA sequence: TGCAGCATTACGGGACAAATGAACACTGAAGCTTTCTTT.

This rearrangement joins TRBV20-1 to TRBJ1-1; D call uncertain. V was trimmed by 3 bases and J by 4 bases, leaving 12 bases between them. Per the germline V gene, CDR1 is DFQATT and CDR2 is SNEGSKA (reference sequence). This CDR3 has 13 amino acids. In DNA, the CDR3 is TGCAGTGCTAGTATTGCTCAGGCCACTGAAGCTTTCTTT. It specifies CSASIAQATEAFF.

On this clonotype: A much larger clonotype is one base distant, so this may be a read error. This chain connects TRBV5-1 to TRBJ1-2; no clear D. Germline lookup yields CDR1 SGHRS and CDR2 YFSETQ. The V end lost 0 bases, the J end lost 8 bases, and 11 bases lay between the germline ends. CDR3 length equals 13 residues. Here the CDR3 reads CASSLGVNGGYTF. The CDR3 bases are TGCGCCAGCAGCTTGGGGGTAAACGGCGGCTACACCTTC.

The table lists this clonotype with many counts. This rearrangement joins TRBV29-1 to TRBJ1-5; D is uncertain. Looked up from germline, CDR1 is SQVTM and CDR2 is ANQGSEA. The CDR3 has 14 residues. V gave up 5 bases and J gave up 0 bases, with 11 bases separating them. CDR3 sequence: CSVRGSNSNQPQHF. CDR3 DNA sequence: TGCAGCGTTCGAGGGAGCAATAGCAATCAGCCCCAGCATTTT.

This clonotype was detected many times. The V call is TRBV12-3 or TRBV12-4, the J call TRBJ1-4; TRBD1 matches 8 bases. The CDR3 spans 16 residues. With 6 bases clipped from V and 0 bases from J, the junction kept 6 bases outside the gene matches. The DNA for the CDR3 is TGTGCCAGCAGCTCCGGACAGGGTTCAACTAATGAAAAACTGTTTTTT. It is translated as CASSSGQGSTNEKLFF.